This T cell receptor (beta chain) came from a study of T-cell reconstitution after alpha-beta-depleted transplantation in children. Whole-study findings and limits: The origin of alpha-beta T cells about two months after transplant was reportedly several hundred expanded graft clones.

The ends were cut back, 3 bases at V and 1 base at J, with 9 bases in the middle. The CDR3 runs 13 residues. The germline gives CDR1 SQVTM, CDR2 ANQGSEA. The authors prepared the TCRbeta library with unique molecular identifiers. Via MiXCR, TCRdb re-called the PCR reads, giving one row per CDR3 protein. The data hold about 58,000 distinct CDR3 sequences, with roughly 46% observed a single time. A word on this clonotype: Its antigen is currently unknown.

The chain is built from TRBV29-1 and TRBJ1-1, with D uncertain. Sequenced here: PBMCs, mostly from graft donor cells, sampled 360 days after TCRalphabeta/CD19-depleted stem cell transplant. The sequence came from a male patient younger than 18 who had a stem cell transplant for acute lymphoblastic leukemia, so the T cells may come from the graft donor. In nucleotides, the CDR3 is TGCAGCGTTGAGGCGCAGTGGAACACTGAAGCTTTCTTT. Residues: CSVEAQWNTEAFF.